This record looks at one T cell receptor beta chain sequence and its context. Its target is unknown. Measured with immunoSEQ multiplex PCR; TCRdb has only the in-frame clones, and not every one. The sample lists over a thousand clones; nearly 85% were seen once. Germline assignment: CDR1 MNHNS and CDR2 SASEGT. This CDR3 spans 15 amino acids. After removal of 3 bases from V and 3 bases from J, the junction contained 6 bases not matched to a gene. The data stem from a study of graft-versus-host responses after intestinal transplantation. Study at large: Recipients obtained multivisceral, liver-intestinal, or isolated intestinal transplants. Induction with anti-thymocyte globulin, then tacrolimus and steroids for around three years, was given to all recipients. Study observations and caveats: Early post-transplant falls in HvG clones accompanied the peak levels of circulating GvH clones. Among recipient marrow samples, GvH clones were found; some appeared first in ileum or blood.

The sequence was obtained from a human patient who received an intestinal transplant, so some T cells may come from the graft donor. J is TRBJ2-3 and V is TRBV6-1; 7 positions match TRBD2. The sequenced sample was PBMCs, obtained 7 days after intestinal transplantation. CDR3 in amino acids: CASSEGGKRTDTQYF. The CDR3 nucleotides are TGTGCCAGCAGTGAGGGGGGGAAGAGAACAGATACGCAGTATTTT.